Given below is one T cell receptor beta chain in context. This sample is part of a study of blood T cell repertoires in COVID-19. Study-level background: T cells, B-cell-depleted T cells, or PBMCs supplied cDNA or gDNA.

Looked up from germline, CDR1 is MNHNY and CDR2 is SVGAGI (reference sequence). The V and J ends lost 2 bases and 9 bases respectively, with 11 bases between them. There are 13 residues in the CDR3. Clones were sequenced by immunoSEQ multiplex PCR, and TCRdb holds only the in-frame ones, with some missing. The sample has hundreds of thousands of clones; roughly 87% are singletons. The sequencing input was PBMCs or T cells enriched from blood (not recorded which). The TCR sequence derives from a woman between 18 and 29 years old who had recovered from COVID-19. This chain uses TRBV6-6 with TRBJ2-1, with TRBD1 as a possible D gene (5 bases). CDR3 amino acids: CASSYTQGAEQFF. For the CDR3, the DNA is TGTGCCAGCAGTTACACTCAGGGTGCTGAGCAGTTCTTC.